What follows are 14 T cell receptor beta chains derived from one specimen sequenced in a study of read filtering for tumor transcriptome and immune sequencing. This library used roughly 370 ng RNA and molecular barcoded adaptors spanning alpha/delta and beta/gamma chains. TCRdb re-called the reads with MiXCR, one entry per CDR3 protein. This table holds about 130,000 distinct CDR3 sequences, roughly 13% found once. The specimen was a population of CD138-negative cells sorted from bone marrow. The source of these receptors is a donor at least 40 years old with multiple myeloma.

This clonotype was seen a single time. A much more abundant neighbour one base away suggests this may be a read error. V is TRBV20-1 and J is TRBJ2-2; a weak D match, TRBD2 (5 bases). The CDR3 is made up of 16 amino acids. Germline CDR1 is DFQATT and CDR2 is SNEGSKA (reference sequence). Trimming left V 5 bases short and J 4 bases short, with 20 bases between. DNA of the CDR3: TGCAGTGCTCTAACGACTGGGAGATCCGTCACCGGGGAGCTGTTTTTT. Translated, it gives CSALTTGRSVTGELFF.

This clonotype was counted at least ten times. The rearrangement links TRBV11-2 to TRBJ2-1; 7 nucleotides align to TRBD2. The CDR3 extends over 13 amino acids. Per germline, CDR1 SGHAT and CDR2 FQNNGV. V lost 6 bases, J lost 12 bases, and 11 bases stayed unmatched. Here the CDR3 DNA reads TGTGCCAGCAGTACGACTAGCCCAAGCGGGCAGTTCTTC. Amino acid sequence: CASSTTSPSGQFF.

This clonotype was detected ten times or more. This chain joins TRBV12-3 or TRBV12-4 and TRBJ2-1, with 12 bases aligning to TRBD2. V lost 3 bases to trimming and J lost 8 bases; unmatched junction nucleotides: 17. The CDR3 contains 19 residues. The CDR3 sequence: CASSFATSGSITKGDEQFF. The DNA for the CDR3 is TGTGCCAGCAGTTTCGCGACTAGCGGGAGCATAACGAAGGGGGATGAGCAGTTCTTC.

The chain employs TRBV9 and TRBJ2-2; TRBD2 matches at 12 bases. CDR1 and CDR2 (germline): SGDLS, YYNGEE. V was clipped by 5 bases and J by 4 bases; unmatched bases: 15. CDR3 length: 19 amino acids. CDR3 protein: CASSRGASGRAWSTGELFF. The CDR3 DNA reads as TGTGCCAGCAGTAGGGGGGCTAGCGGGAGGGCGTGGAGCACCGGGGAGCTGTTTTTT. The full variable domain, its missing parts supplied by reference TRBV9 and TRBJ2-2, is DSGVTQTPKHLITATGQRVTLRCSPRSGDLSVYWYQQSLDQGLQFLIQYYNGEERAKGNILERFSAQQFPDLHSELNLSSLELGDSALYFCASSRGASGRAWSTGELFFGEGSRLTVL.

This clonotype was seen many times. This rearrangement joins TRBV5-1 to TRBJ1-1; a possible D gene is TRBD1 (5 bases). V was trimmed by 0 bases and J by 11 bases, leaving 20 bases between them. The CDR3 is 15 residues long. Germline V gene lookup returns CDR1 SGHRS and CDR2 YFSETQ. CDR3 loop: CASSLDDGRAGTAFF. The CDR3 DNA is TGCGCCAGCAGCTTGGACGACGGACGGGCAGGGACTGCTTTCTTT.

This clonotype was detected many times. The rearrangement uses TRBV6-6 and TRBJ1-5; D is possibly TRBD1 (5 bases). The CDR3 is 13 residues long. Trimming shortened V by 4 bases and J by 3 bases, and 7 bases separated the two germline ends. The germline V gene has CDR1 MNHNY and CDR2 SVGAGI (reference sequence). The CDR3 coding sequence is TGTGCCAGCAGTTGGGGCTCCAATCAGCCCCAGCATTTT. Its translation: CASSWGSNQPQHF.

For this clonotype: A much larger clone sits a single nucleotide away, making a read error possible. The rearrangement links TRBV20-1 to TRBJ2-7; D is perhaps TRBD1 or TRBD2 (5 bases each). CDR1 is DFQATT and CDR2 is SNEGSKA in the germline V gene (reference sequence). This CDR3 is built from 15 residues. Trimming shortened V by 3 bases and J by 7 bases, and 22 bases separated the two germline ends. CDR3 amino acids: CSARSMRQGVREQYF. The DNA of the CDR3 is TGCAGTGCTAGGAGTATGCGGCAGGGAGTAAGAGAGCAGTACTTC.

About this clonotype itself: Given a much more abundant clone one base away, this may be a read error. The rearrangement joins TRBV5-1 to TRBJ2-1, with 9 bases that match TRBD2. In germline, CDR1 is SGHRS, CDR2 YFSETQ. This CDR3 has 15 amino acids. In DNA form, the CDR3 reads TGCGCCAGCAACTTGACTAGCGGCCGGAGCCATGAGCAGTTCTTC. Protein sequence: CASNLTSGRSHEQFF.

This clonotype has ten or more counts. The CDR3 sequence is CAISESRGRNTEAFF. CDR3 DNA: TGTGCCATCAGTGAGTCGAGGGGCCGGAACACTGAAGCTTTCTTT. This chain links TRBV10-3 with TRBJ1-1; TRBD1 might be the D (5 bases). The length of the CDR3 is 15 residues. The ends were cut back, 0 bases at V and 1 base at J, with 9 bases in the middle. CDR1 is ENHRY and CDR2 is SYGVKD in the germline V gene.

This clonotype has only a few counts. V and J are TRBV5-4 and TRBJ2-1; possibly TRBD2 for D (6 bases). The CDR3 contains 17 residues. Trimming took off 4 bases at V and 3 bases at J, with 20 bases between the two ends. Germline values: CDR1 SGHNT, CDR2 YYREEE (reference sequence). In nucleotides, the CDR3 is TGTGCCAGCAGCGAATCGTCTGGGGGGTTGCGCTACAATGAGCAGTTCTTC. Residues: CASSESSGGLRYNEQFF.

This clonotype has ten or more counts. This chain connects TRBV7-9 to TRBJ2-2; TRBD2 matches 10 bases. The CDR3 loop spans 15 amino acids. Per germline, CDR1 SEHNR and CDR2 FQNEAQ (reference sequence). J lost 3 bases, V lost 2 bases, and 0 bases had no gene match. CDR3 sequence: CASSLLAGDTGELFF. Here the CDR3 DNA reads TGTGCCAGCAGCTTACTAGCGGGAGACACCGGGGAGCTGTTTTTT.

In this sample, this clonotype turned up many times. At one boundary the junction diverges from the germline segment, which might be a read error. The chain joins TRBV7-2 to TRBJ1-5; D remains unclear. The CDR3 length is 13 residues. CDR1 and CDR2 from the germline V gene are SGHTA and FQGNSA. The CDR3 loop reads CASSQNSNQPQHF. CDR3 nucleotide sequence: TGCGCCAGCAGCCAAAATAGCAATCAGCCCCAGCATTTT.

This clonotype came up many times. The V gene is TRBV5-1, the J gene TRBJ2-1, with D hard to call. The CDR3 covers 12 residues. The V gene's germline CDR1 is SGHRS and CDR2 YFSETQ. The V and J ends lost 0 bases and 2 bases respectively, with 0 bases between them. The CDR3 is CASSLAYNEQFF. The CDR3, as DNA: TGCGCCAGCAGCTTGGCCTACAATGAGCAGTTCTTC.

A word on this clonotype: A clone one base away is much larger, so this may be a read error. The chain joins TRBV7-8 to TRBJ1-5, with TRBD1 matching 8 bases. This CDR3 has 14 amino acids. Germline CDR1 reads SGHVS; CDR2 reads FQNEAQ. V dropped 7 bases and J dropped 5; count of bases not matched to a gene: 7. In DNA form, the CDR3 reads TGTGCCAGCAACTTGACAGGGGCCCATCAGCCCCAGCATTTT. The encoded protein is CASNLTGAHQPQHF.